This entry lists 15 T cell receptor beta chains sequenced from one sample in a study of blood T cell repertoires in COVID-19. TCRdb's copy holds only in-frame clones and misses some; the assay was immunoSEQ multiplex PCR. This repertoire shows hundreds of thousands of clones, about 89% found once; its top ten account for less than 2.5%. What was sequenced was PBMCs or T cells enriched from blood (not recorded which). Receptors were obtained from a woman under 30 who had recovered from COVID-19.

J is TRBJ1-5 and V is TRBV4-2; 8 nucleotides agree with TRBD1. Germline assignment: CDR1 LGHNA and CDR2 YNFKEQ. CDR3 length equals 15 residues. J was trimmed by 6 bases and V by 3 bases; bases with no gene match: 7. CDR3 in amino acids: CASSQKDREGQPQHF. The DNA for the CDR3 is TGTGCCAGCAGCCAGAAGGACAGGGAGGGTCAGCCCCAGCATTTT.

A word on this clone: A single base separates this from a much larger clone, so it may be a read error. This chain links TRBV28 with TRBJ2-3, with 12 nucleotides matching TRBD2. CDR3 length: 14 amino acids. The V and J ends lost 5 bases and 3 bases, in that order; junction bases with no gene match: 0. CDR1 is MDHEN, CDR2 SYDVKM, per germline. This CDR3 is CASSGTSGTDTQYF. CDR3 nucleotides: TGTGCCAGCAGTGGGACTAGCGGGACAGATACGCAGTATTTT.

The chain recombines TRBV29-1 with TRBJ2-2, with D perhaps matching TRBD1 (5 bases). The CDR3 has 13 amino acids. Germline CDR1 and CDR2: SQVTM and ANQGSEA. The V end lost 7 bases, the J end lost 6 bases, and 15 bases lay between the germline ends. CDR3 nucleotides: TGCAGCGCCCAGGAGACAGCCGCCGGGGAGCTGTTTTTT. It is translated as CSAQETAAGELFF.

V and J are TRBV3-1 (or the pseudogene TRBV3-2) and TRBJ2-1; 13 bases map to TRBD2. Germline loops: CDR1 LGHDT, CDR2 YNNKEL (reference sequence). V gave up 2 bases and J gave up 4 bases; unmatched junction bases: 8. This CDR3 is 18 amino acids long. The CDR3 here is CASSQLGLAGDLYNEQFF. CDR3 in DNA: TGTGCCAGCAGCCAACTCGGACTAGCGGGAGATCTGTACAATGAGCAGTTCTTC.

V is TRBV13 and J is TRBJ2-7; D remains ambiguous. V was clipped by 2 bases and J by 4 bases, with 9 bases between them. Germline V gene lookup returns CDR1 PRHDT and CDR2 FYEKMQ (reference sequence). This CDR3 comprises 13 residues. CDR3: CASSLTHSYEQYF. The CDR3 DNA is TGTGCCAGCAGCTTAACCCACAGTTACGAGCAGTACTTC.

The V and J genes are TRBV28 and TRBJ1-3; no firm D call. CDR3 size: 15 residues. Trimming took 5 bases from V and 0 from J, leaving 11 bases between them. Germline values: CDR1 MDHEN, CDR2 SYDVKM. The CDR3 nucleotides read TGTGCCAGCAGTCACCGACTGGTCTCTGGAAACACCATATATTTT. It translates to CASSHRLVSGNTIYF.

The CDR3 reads CASSLGTGAGQPQHF. Written as DNA, the CDR3 is TGCGCCAGCAGCCTCGGGACAGGGGCTGGTCAGCCCCAGCATTTT. The chain carries TRBV4-1 and TRBJ1-5; 10 bases line up with TRBD1. CDR3 length equals 15 residues. J lost 6 bases, V lost 4 bases, and 6 bases had no gene match. CDR1 and CDR2 (germline): MGHRA, YSYEKL.

This chain joins TRBV19 and TRBJ1-5; the D is unclear. This CDR3 comprises 13 residues. Trimming removed 5 bases at V and 4 bases at J, with 9 bases between. From germline, CDR1 is LNHDA and CDR2 SQIVND (reference sequence). The CDR3: CASSQMFNQPQHF. CDR3 sequence (DNA): TGTGCCAGTAGTCAAATGTTTAATCAGCCCCAGCATTTT.

V gene TRBV5-1 combines with J gene TRBJ2-7; possibly TRBD1 for D (6 bases). CDR1 is SGHRS, CDR2 YFSETQ, per germline. Between the trimmed V and J ends, which lost 4 bases and 4 bases, there was a span of 12 bases. CDR3 length: 13 amino acids. The CDR3 reads CASSRQERYEQYF. Written as DNA, the CDR3 is TGCGCCAGCAGCCGACAGGAACGATACGAGCAGTACTTC.

The count of this clone is one. The CDR3: CASSEVVQFSQPQHF. CDR3 nucleotide sequence: TGTGCCAGCAGTGAAGTGGTACAGTTCAGTCAGCCCCAGCATTTT. The V and J genes are TRBV6-1 and TRBJ1-5; no definite D call. In germline, CDR1 is MNHNS, CDR2 SASEGT. This CDR3 has 15 residues. Trimming shortened V by 1 base and J by 6 bases, and 13 bases separated the two germline ends.

The rearrangement joins TRBV19 to TRBJ1-2; tentative D call: TRBD1 (5 bases). Germline V lookup: CDR1 LNHDA, CDR2 SQIVND (reference sequence). The CDR3 covers 13 residues. V shed 6 bases and J shed 10 bases, with 18 bases lying between them. The CDR3 loop reads CASRGGRDGAYTF. The CDR3 nucleotides read TGTGCCAGTAGGGGGGGGAGAGATGGTGCCTACACCTTC.

V usage is TRBV10-3 and J usage is TRBJ2-3; D is unclear. Germline CDR1 and CDR2: ENHRY and SYGVKD. This CDR3 comprises 14 residues. The germline V and J ends were trimmed by 0 bases and 8 bases, with 12 bases remaining between them. The CDR3 loop reads CAISESTEPGTQYF. The CDR3 DNA sequence: TGTGCCATCAGTGAGTCGACGGAGCCGGGTACGCAGTATTTT.

J is TRBJ1-3 and V is TRBV6-6; D gene uncertain. The CDR3 totals 12 residues. Trimming removed 7 bases at V and 0 bases at J, with 4 bases between. Germline-derived CDR1 and CDR2 are MNHNY and SVGAGI (reference sequence). The CDR3 nucleotides read TGTGCCAGCACAATCTCTGGAAACACCATATATTTT. This gives the protein CASTISGNTIYF.

This chain joins TRBV7-6 and TRBJ1-2, with TRBD1 matching over 9 bases. Germline V gene lookup returns CDR1 SGHVS and CDR2 FNYEAQ. J was trimmed by 5 bases and V by 4 bases; bases with no gene match: 2. The CDR3 runs 13 residues. The CDR3 DNA is TGTGCCAGCAGCTGGACAGGGGATTATGGCTACACCTTC. Translation gives CASSWTGDYGYTF.

This clone was detected a few times. The chain has TRBV18 and TRBJ1-1, with unresolved D. The CDR3 is 12 amino acids. V was pared by 3 bases and J by 4 bases, with 6 bases between. The germline CDR1 and CDR2 sequences are KGHSH and LQKENI. CDR3 sequence (DNA): TGTGCCAGCTCACCTAGGAGCACTGAAGCTTTCTTT. It codes for CASSPRSTEAFF.